This is a list of T cell receptor beta chains from one sample in a study of early T cells in non-severe SARS-CoV-2 infection. TCRdb used MiXCR to reprocess the 5' RACE reads, holding one entry per CDR3 protein. The sample includes roughly 57,000 distinct CDR3 sequences, about 13% of them seen just once. Material: whole blood, obtained at baseline. The receptors here all came from an adult who was a healthcare worker with PCR-confirmed SARS-CoV-2 infection or an uninfected control (not recorded which). The CDR3 runs from the conserved cysteine through the conserved F or W. The order of the fields is clone size, J gene, V gene, D gene, CDR3 protein, CDR3 DNA. D genes are given only for firm matches. The listing skips clone size in some rows; elsewhere it reads once, few, many or a size class.

NA | TRBJ2-3 | TRBV21-1 | NA | CAGYPSTDTQYF | TGTGCCGGATACCCTAGCACAGATACGCAGTATTTT
NA | TRBJ2-1 | TRBV11-3 | TRBD2 | CASSWGTSGINEQFF | TGTGCCAGCAGCTGGGGGACTAGCGGGATCAATGAGCAGTTCTTC
medium-sized | TRBJ1-2 | TRBV20-1 | TRBD1 | CSAPDRGYGYTF | TGCAGTGCACCCGACAGGGGCTATGGCTACACCTTC
many | TRBJ2-2 | TRBV7-3 | TRBD1 | CASSPYRDRAGELFF | TGTGCCAGCAGCCCATACCGAGACAGGGCCGGGGAGCTGTTTTTT
few | TRBJ1-3 | TRBV10-3 | NA | CAISEPGEAGNTIYF | TGTGCCATCAGTGAGCCAGGGGAGGCTGGAAACACCATATATTTT
NA | TRBJ1-4 | TRBV4-1 | TRBD1 | CASSQDGTARGDEKLFF | TGCGCCAGCAGCCAAGATGGGACAGCCCGCGGAGATGAAAAACTGTTTTTT
NA | TRBJ1-4 | TRBV7-6 | NA | CASSLGIGTNEKLFF | TGTGCCAGCAGCTTAGGGATCGGGACGAATGAAAAACTGTTTTTT
NA | TRBJ2-1 | TRBV11-2 | TRBD1 | CASSFFGTGFYNEQFF | TGTGCCAGCAGCTTCTTCGGGACAGGGTTCTACAATGAGCAGTTCTTC
many | TRBJ1-2 | TRBV28 | TRBD1 | CASIEGTGNYGYTF | TGTGCCAGCATCGAAGGGACAGGGAACTATGGCTACACCTTC
NA | TRBJ2-6 | TRBV5-1 | NA | CASSLTGKGANVLTF | TGCGCCAGCAGCTTAACAGGAAAGGGGGCCAACGTCCTGACTTTC
NA | TRBJ2-2 | TRBV2 | TRBD1 | CASSPDRGETGKLFF | TGTGCCAGCAGTCCCGACAGGGGTGAGACCGGGAAGCTGTTTTTT
many | TRBJ1-2 | TRBV7-9 | NA | CASSPSLGTGYGYTF | TGTGCCAGCAGCCCTTCTCTGGGGACTGGCTATGGCTACACCTTC
few | TRBJ2-3 | TRBV30 | TRBD2 | CAWSSSSGREDTQYF | TGTGCCTGGAGTTCTTCTAGCGGTAGGGAAGATACGCAGTATTTT
few | TRBJ1-1 | TRBV12-3/TRBV12-4 | TRBD1 | CASSFGQGLNTEAFF | TGTGCCAGCAGTTTCGGACAGGGGTTGAACACTGAAGCTTTCTTT
few | TRBJ2-2 | TRBV6-1 | NA | CASRLGGSRAGELFF | TGTGCCAGCAGGTTGGGTGGCAGTAGGGCCGGGGAGCTGTTTTTT
many | TRBJ2-7 | TRBV6-1 | TRBD1 | CASSEASWDSSYEQYF | TGTGCCAGCAGTGAAGCGTCGTGGGACAGCTCCTACGAGCAGTACTTC
many | TRBJ1-1 | TRBV29-1 | NA | CSVSPDSPYTEAFF | TGCAGCGTGAGCCCTGACAGCCCTTACACTGAAGCTTTCTTT
many | TRBJ2-2 | TRBV4-3 | NA | CASSRGPDTGELFF | TGCGCCAGCAGCCGAGGGCCTGACACCGGGGAGCTGTTTTTT
few | TRBJ2-5 | TRBV28 | NA | CASSRYGETQYF | TGTGCCAGCAGCCGCTACGGGGAGACCCAGTACTTC
NA | TRBJ2-1 | TRBV9 | TRBD2 | CASSERTSGRAAYNEQFF | TGTGCCAGCAGCGAACGGACTAGCGGGAGGGCCGCCTACAATGAGCAGTTCTTC
NA | TRBJ2-3 | TRBV9 | NA | CASSESPADTQYF | TGTGCCAGCAGCGAGTCGCCAGCCGATACGCAGTATTTT
many | TRBJ2-3 | TRBV7-9 | NA | CASSLGISTDTQYF | TGTGCCAGCAGCCTCGGAATAAGCACAGATACGCAGTATTTT
NA | TRBJ2-7 | TRBV4-1 | NA | CASSQDVRSSYEQYF | TGCGCCAGCAGCCAAGATGTCCGGAGCTCCTACGAGCAGTACTTC
NA | TRBJ1-6 | TRBV6-1 | TRBD1 | CASSEALTGGYNSPLHF | TGTGCCAGCAGTGAAGCCCTGACAGGGGGCTATAATTCACCCCTCCACTTT
NA | TRBJ1-4 | TRBV20-1 | NA | CSAIRGEYGKLFF | TGCAGTGCTATAAGAGGGGAATATGGAAAACTGTTTTTT
many | TRBJ2-7 | TRBV28 | NA | CASTRTASYEQYF | TGTGCCAGCACCCGGACGGCTTCCTACGAGCAGTACTTC
NA | TRBJ2-7 | TRBV28 | NA | CASSTVPSHEQYF | TGTGCCAGCAGTACAGTTCCGTCCCACGAGCAGTACTTC
many | TRBJ2-1 | TRBV6-6 | TRBD2 | CASSSLTGRRSSGSIGEQFF | TGTGCCAGCAGTTCCCTGACAGGGCGGAGGAGTAGCGGGAGTATAGGGGAGCAGTTCTTC
NA | TRBJ2-4 | TRBV7-2 | TRBD1 | CASSFRQGANIQYF | TGTGCCAGCAGCTTTCGACAGGGTGCAAACATTCAGTACTTC
many | TRBJ1-3 | TRBV28 | NA | CASSQGLGGNTIYF | TGTGCCAGCAGTCAGGGGTTAGGTGGAAACACCATATATTTT
NA | TRBJ2-2 | TRBV20-1 | TRBD2 | CSARDFSGGINTGELFF | TGCAGTGCTAGAGATTTTAGCGGGGGGATCAACACCGGGGAGCTGTTTTTT
many | TRBJ2-1 | TRBV11-2 | NA | CASSISYNEQFF | TGTGCCAGCAGCATCTCCTACAATGAGCAGTTCTTC
many | TRBJ1-1 | TRBV7-8 | NA | CASSLNAGRSTEAFF | TGTGCCAGCAGCTTAAACGCAGGACGGAGCACTGAAGCTTTCTTT
few | TRBJ1-2 | TRBV27 | NA | CATKDSGTNYGYTF | TGTGCCACCAAGGACAGCGGCACTAACTATGGCTACACCTTC
many | TRBJ2-1 | TRBV2 | TRBD2 | CASAPGAGGIYNEQFF | TGTGCCAGCGCTCCGGGGGCGGGAGGGATCTACAATGAGCAGTTCTTC
NA | TRBJ2-3 | TRBV14 | NA | CASSQDWRVDTQYF | TGTGCCAGCAGCCAAGATTGGAGGGTGGATACGCAGTATTTT
NA | TRBJ2-7 | TRBV7-2 | TRBD2 | CASSRDLLAGAYEQYF | TGTGCCAGCAGCCGTGACTTACTAGCGGGAGCCTACGAGCAGTACTTC
few | TRBJ2-3 | TRBV6-2/TRBV6-3 | TRBD2 | CASSFRTSGSADTQYF | TGTGCCAGCAGTTTCAGGACTAGCGGGAGCGCAGATACGCAGTATTTT
few | TRBJ1-4 | TRBV6-1 | TRBD1 | CASSAWTGTNEKLFF | TGTGCCAGCAGTGCTTGGACAGGCACTAATGAAAAACTGTTTTTT
NA | TRBJ2-4 | TRBV20-1 | NA | CSAPTGDIQYF | TGCAGTGCTCCTACAGGCGACATTCAGTACTTC
many | TRBJ1-4 | TRBV3-1 | TRBD1 | CASSPRGQGRGNEKLFF | TGTGCCAGCAGCCCACGAGGACAGGGCAGAGGTAATGAAAAACTGTTTTTT
NA | TRBJ1-3 | TRBV9 | NA | CASSVNLPPGNTIYF | TGTGCCAGCAGCGTAAACCTACCCCCTGGAAACACCATATATTTT
NA | TRBJ2-7 | TRBV13 | NA | CASSLRQTHEQYF | TGTGCCAGCAGCTTGAGACAGACCCACGAGCAGTACTTC
many | TRBJ2-1 | TRBV28 | NA | CASSFPSGRNEQFF | TGTGCCAGCAGTTTCCCCAGCGGGCGTAATGAGCAGTTCTTC
many | TRBJ2-4 | TRBV2 | NA | CAIAGQGSLAKNIQYF | TGTGCCATCGCAGGCCAAGGCAGTCTAGCCAAAAACATTCAGTACTTC
many | TRBJ2-3 | TRBV27 | NA | CASTRQHTDTQYF | TGTGCCAGCACGAGGCAGCACACAGATACGCAGTATTTT
few | TRBJ2-7 | TRBV5-6 | NA | CASSLSLSSYEQYF | TGTGCCAGCAGCCTCAGCCTTAGCTCCTACGAGCAGTACTTC
few | TRBJ1-2 | TRBV5-1 | NA | CASSLEGTYGYTF | TGCGCCAGCAGCTTGGAAGGGACATATGGCTACACCTTC
medium-sized | TRBJ1-5 | TRBV3-1 | NA | CASSQGINQPQHF | TGTGCCAGCAGCCAAGGGATCAATCAGCCCCAGCATTTT
NA | TRBJ2-1 | TRBV7-2 | NA | CASSLGPLGVYNEQFF | TGTGCCAGCAGCTTAGGACCCCTAGGGGTATACAATGAGCAGTTCTTC
many | TRBJ1-2 | TRBV5-1 | NA | CASSLDSYTLYGYTF | TGCGCCAGCAGCTTGGACAGCTACACTTTATATGGCTACACCTTC